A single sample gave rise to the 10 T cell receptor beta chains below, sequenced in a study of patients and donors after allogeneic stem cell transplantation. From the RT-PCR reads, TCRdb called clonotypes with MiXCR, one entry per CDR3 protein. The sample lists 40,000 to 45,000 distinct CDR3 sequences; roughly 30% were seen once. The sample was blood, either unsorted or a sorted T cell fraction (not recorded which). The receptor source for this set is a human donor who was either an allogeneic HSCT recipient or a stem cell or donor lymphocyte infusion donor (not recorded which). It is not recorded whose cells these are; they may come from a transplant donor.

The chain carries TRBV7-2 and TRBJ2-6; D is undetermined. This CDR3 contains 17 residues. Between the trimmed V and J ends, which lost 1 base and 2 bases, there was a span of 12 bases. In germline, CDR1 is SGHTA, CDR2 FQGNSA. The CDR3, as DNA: TGTGCCAGCAGCTTAGTCTACAGTCTCCCTGGGGCCAACGTCCTGACTTTC. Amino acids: CASSLVYSLPGANVLTF.

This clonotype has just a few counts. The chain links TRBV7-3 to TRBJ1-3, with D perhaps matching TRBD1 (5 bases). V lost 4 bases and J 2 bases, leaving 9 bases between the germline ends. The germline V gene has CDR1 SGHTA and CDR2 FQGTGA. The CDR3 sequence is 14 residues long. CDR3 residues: CASSSGLTGNTIYF. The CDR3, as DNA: TGTGCCAGCAGCTCGGGACTGACTGGAAACACCATATATTTT.

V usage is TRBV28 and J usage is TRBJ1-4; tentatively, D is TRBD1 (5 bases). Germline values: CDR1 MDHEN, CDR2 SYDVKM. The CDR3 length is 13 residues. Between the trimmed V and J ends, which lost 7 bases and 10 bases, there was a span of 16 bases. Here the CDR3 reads CASISGQGGKLFF. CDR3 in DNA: TGTGCCAGCATATCCGGTCAGGGAGGAAAACTGTTTTTT.

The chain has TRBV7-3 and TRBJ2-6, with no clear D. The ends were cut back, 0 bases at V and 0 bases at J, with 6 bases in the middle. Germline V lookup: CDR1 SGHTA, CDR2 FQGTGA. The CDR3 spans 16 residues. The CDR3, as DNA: TGTGCCAGCAGCTTAACGTCCAGCTCTGGGGCCAACGTCCTGACTTTC. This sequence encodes CASSLTSSSGANVLTF.

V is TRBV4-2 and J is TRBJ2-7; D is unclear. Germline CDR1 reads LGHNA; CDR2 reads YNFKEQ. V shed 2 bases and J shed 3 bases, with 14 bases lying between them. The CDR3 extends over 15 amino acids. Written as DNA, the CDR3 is TGTGCCAGCAGCCAACTCGCGGCGAACGACTACGAGCAGTACTTC. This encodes CASSQLAANDYEQYF.

For the CDR3, the DNA is TGTGCCAGCAGCTTCGGCCTTGGAGCAGATACGCAGTATTTT. The encoded protein is CASSFGLGADTQYF. This chain joins TRBV7-9 and TRBJ2-3; D unresolved. This CDR3 comprises 14 residues. In germline, CDR1 is SEHNR, CDR2 FQNEAQ (reference sequence). The V end was cut by 3 bases, the J end by 4 bases, with 11 bases between.

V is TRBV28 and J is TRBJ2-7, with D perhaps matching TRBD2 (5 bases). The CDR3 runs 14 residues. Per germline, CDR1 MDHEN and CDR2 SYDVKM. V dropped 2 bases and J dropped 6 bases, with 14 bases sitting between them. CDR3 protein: CASSLALAPLEQYF. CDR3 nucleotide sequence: TGTGCCAGCAGTTTAGCCCTAGCCCCGCTCGAGCAGTACTTC.

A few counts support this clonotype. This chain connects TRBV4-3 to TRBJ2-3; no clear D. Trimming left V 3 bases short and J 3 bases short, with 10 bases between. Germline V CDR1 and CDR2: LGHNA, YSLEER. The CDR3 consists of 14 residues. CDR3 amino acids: CASSQGILTDTQYF. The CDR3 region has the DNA TGCGCCAGCAGCCAGGGTATCCTTACAGATACGCAGTATTTT.

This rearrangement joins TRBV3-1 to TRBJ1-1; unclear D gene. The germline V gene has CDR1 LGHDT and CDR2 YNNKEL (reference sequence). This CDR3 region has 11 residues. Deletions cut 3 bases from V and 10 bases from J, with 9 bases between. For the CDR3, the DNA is TGTGCCAGCAGCCATGGAGGGAGAGCTTTCTTT. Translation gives CASSHGGRAFF.

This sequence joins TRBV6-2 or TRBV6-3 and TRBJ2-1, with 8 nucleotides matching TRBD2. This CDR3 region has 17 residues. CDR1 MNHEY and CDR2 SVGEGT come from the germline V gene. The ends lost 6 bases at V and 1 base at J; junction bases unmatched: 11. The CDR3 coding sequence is TGTGCCAGCAGCTATGTCCGACTAGCGTATTCCTACAATGAGCAGTTCTTC. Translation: CASSYVRLAYSYNEQFF.